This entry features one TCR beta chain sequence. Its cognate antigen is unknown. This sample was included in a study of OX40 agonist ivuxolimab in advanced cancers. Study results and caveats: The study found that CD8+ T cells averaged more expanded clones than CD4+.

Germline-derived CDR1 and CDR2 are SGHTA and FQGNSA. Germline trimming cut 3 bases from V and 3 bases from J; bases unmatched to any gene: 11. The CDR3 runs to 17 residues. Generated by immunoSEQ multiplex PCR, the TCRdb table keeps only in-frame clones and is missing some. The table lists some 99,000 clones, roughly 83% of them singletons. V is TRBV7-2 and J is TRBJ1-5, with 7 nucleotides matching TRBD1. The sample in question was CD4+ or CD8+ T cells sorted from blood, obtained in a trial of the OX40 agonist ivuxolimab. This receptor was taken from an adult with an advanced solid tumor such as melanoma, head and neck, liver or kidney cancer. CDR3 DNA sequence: TGTGCCAGCAGCTTTCTAACCGGGACAGAATACAATCAGCCCCAGCATTTT. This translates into CASSFLTGTEYNQPQHF.